These 20 T cell receptor beta chains originate from one sample sequenced in a study of siplizumab effects on memory and regulatory T cells. Using immunoSEQ multiplex PCR, the repertoire was profiled, and TCRdb retains in-frame clones only, with some absent. This table holds more than 85,000 clones, 80% to 95% found once. The material sequenced was CD4+ T cells sorted from blood. These receptors all come from a human donor in good health.

The chain carries TRBV21-1 and TRBJ1-2. TRBV21-1 has pseudogene status. This CDR3 region has 15 residues. CDR3 sequence reads: CASSKVPNLGYGYTF. The CDR3, as DNA: TGTGCCAGCAGCAAAGTCCCAAATCTTGGCTATGGCTACACCTTC.

The gene calls are TRBV2 and TRBJ2-1; TRBD2 is a possible D gene (5 bases). Germline values: CDR1 SNHLY, CDR2 FYNNEI. The CDR3 has 14 amino acids. The ends were cut back, 6 bases at V and 8 bases at J, with 17 bases in the middle. DNA for the CDR3: TGTGCCAGCAGGCCCTTGAGGGCCCAGGATGAGCAGTTCTTC. Protein product: CASRPLRAQDEQFF.

The chain combines TRBV5-1 with TRBJ1-3, with D hard to call. This CDR3 region has 14 residues. CDR1 is SGHRS, CDR2 YFSETQ, per germline. The V end lost 5 bases, the J end lost 8 bases, and 17 bases lay between the germline ends. DNA of the CDR3: TGCGCCAGCAGTTCGCGTTCACGCGCGGACACCATATATTTT. This sequence encodes CASSSRSRADTIYF.

The CDR3 DNA follows: TGTGCCAGCAGCCCAAGGCGGCTAGCGGGAAGCGATACGCAGTATTTT. It yields the protein CASSPRRLAGSDTQYF. The rearrangement joins TRBV7-8 to TRBJ2-3, with 9 bases that match TRBD2. With V trimmed by 5 bases and J by 6 bases, 12 bases remained unmatched. Germline CDR1 SGHVS, CDR2 FQNEAQ. The CDR3 loop spans 16 amino acids.

This chain links TRBV25-1 with TRBJ2-1; D call uncertain. The germline V and J ends were trimmed by 1 base and 0 bases, with 10 bases remaining between them. Germline lookup yields CDR1 MGHDK and CDR2 SYGVNS. CDR3 size: 16 residues. In DNA form, the CDR3 reads TGTGCCAGCAGTGAATTAGGTCACCTCTCCTACAATGAGCAGTTCTTC. Protein: CASSELGHLSYNEQFF.

The CDR3 spells CASSDRGGSYNEQFF. CDR3 in DNA: TGTGCCAGCAGTGACAGGGGAGGATCCTACAATGAGCAGTTCTTC. V is TRBV28 and J is TRBJ2-1; 8 nucleotides match TRBD1. This CDR3 is built from 15 residues. V shed 5 bases and J 1 base; nucleotides not matched to a gene: 4. The V gene's germline CDR1 is MDHEN and CDR2 SYDVKM.

V and J are TRBV5-1 and TRBJ2-1, with TRBD2 matching over 8 bases. Germline loops: CDR1 SGHRS, CDR2 YFSETQ. Unmatched junction bases numbered 19, after V lost 0 bases and J lost 5 bases. There are 20 residues in the CDR3. DNA for the CDR3: TGCGCCAGCAGCTTGGGAATCGGGAGGGCCTCCGGGGCCGGGAACAATGAGCAGTTCTTC. Translating gives CASSLGIGRASGAGNNEQFF. Filled out from reference TRBV5-1 and TRBJ2-1, the complete variable domain reads KAGVTQTPRYLIKTRGQQVTLSCSPISGHRSVSWYQQTPGQGLQFLFEYFSETQRNKGNFPGRFSGRQFSNSRSEMNVSTLELGDSALYLCASSLGIGRASGAGNNEQFFGPGTRLTVL.

The chain's CDR3 is CASSQGRVGDNQPQHF. Here the CDR3 DNA reads TGCGCCAGCAGCCAAGGGAGGGTTGGTGATAATCAGCCCCAGCATTTT. V is TRBV4-1 and J is TRBJ1-5, with D uncertain. Trimming stripped 1 base from V and 4 bases from J, with 14 bases between. The CDR3 has 16 amino acids. Germline-derived CDR1 and CDR2 are MGHRA and YSYEKL.

This clone was observed a single time. The V call is TRBV6-1, the J call TRBJ2-2; D is ambiguous. V was cut by 6 bases and J by 4 bases, with 9 bases left in between. The CDR3 sequence is 13 residues long. Germline CDR1 is MNHNS and CDR2 is SASEGT. The CDR3 DNA reads TGTGCCAGCAGCCACACCCGCACCGGGGAGCTGTTTTTT. Encoded protein: CASSHTRTGELFF.

This clone was observed a single time. The chain is built from TRBV7-8 and TRBJ1-2; 8 positions agree with TRBD1. The V gene's germline CDR1 is SGHVS and CDR2 FQNEAQ. V trimming: 5 bases; J trimming: 6 bases; junction bases outside the gene matches: 5. The CDR3 extends over 13 amino acids. In nucleotides, the CDR3 is TGTGCCAGCAGCCACCGGACAGGGAATGGCTACACCTTC. It translates to CASSHRTGNGYTF.

The CDR3 here is CASIGGRAYNEQFF. CDR3 nucleotide sequence: TGTGCCAGCATCGGCGGGAGGGCCTACAATGAGCAGTTCTTC. The J gene is TRBJ2-1, the V gene TRBV2; TRBD2 aligns across 9 bases. The ends lost 7 bases at V and 2 bases at J; junction bases unmatched: 3. The CDR3 is 14 residues long. Germline V gives CDR1 SNHLY, CDR2 FYNNEI. The whole variable domain, remainder taken from reference TRBV2 and TRBJ2-1, is EPEVTQTPSHQVTQMGQEVILRCVPISNHLYFYWYRQILGQKVEFLVSFYNNEISEKSEIFDDQFSVERPDGSNFTLKIRSTKLEDSAMYFCASIGGRAYNEQFFGPGTRLTVL.

The chain employs TRBV18 and TRBJ1-5; D possibly corresponds to TRBD1 (5 bases). The CDR3 is 14 amino acids. V gave up 6 bases and J gave up 5 bases, with 14 bases separating them. The germline V gene has CDR1 KGHSH and CDR2 LQKENI. The DNA for the CDR3 is TGTGCCAGCTCTCGAGACAGTTGGGATCAGCCCCAGCATTTT. This sequence encodes CASSRDSWDQPQHF.

This chain links TRBV6-6 with TRBJ1-3, with TRBD1 matching over 7 bases. CDR1 and CDR2 (germline): MNHNY, SVGAGI (reference sequence). Germline trimming cut 4 bases from V and 0 bases from J; bases unmatched to any gene: 6. There are 16 residues in the CDR3. The CDR3 here is CASSSGQSVSGNTIYF. Here the CDR3 DNA reads TGTGCCAGCAGTTCGGGACAGTCAGTCTCTGGAAACACCATATATTTT.

The chain has TRBV6-5 and TRBJ2-7; tentative D call: TRBD2 (6 bases). The germline gives CDR1 MNHEY, CDR2 SVGAGI. This CDR3 has 15 residues. V lost 0 bases and J 6 bases, leaving 15 bases between the germline ends. CDR3 loop: CASSYSMGLLTEQYF. The CDR3 DNA sequence: TGTGCCAGCAGTTACTCGATGGGACTCTTAACCGAGCAGTACTTC.

This chain connects TRBV27 to TRBJ2-3; 8 nucleotides line up with TRBD1. Germline trimming cut 6 bases from V and 2 bases from J; bases unmatched to any gene: 7. The CDR3 runs 15 residues. Germline assignment: CDR1 MNHEY and CDR2 SMNVEV (reference sequence). CDR3 sequence: CASRWGQVITDTQYF. The CDR3 DNA is TGTGCCAGCAGGTGGGGACAGGTGATCACAGATACGCAGTATTTT.

The chain is built from TRBV6-6 and TRBJ1-2; D is possibly TRBD1 (6 bases). Germline lookup yields CDR1 MNHNY and CDR2 SVGAGI (reference sequence). CDR3 length equals 12 residues. Trimming removed 6 bases from V and 8 bases from J, with 13 bases in between. CDR3: CASRSGVDGYTF. CDR3 coding DNA: TGTGCCAGCAGATCAGGGGTCGACGGCTACACCTTC.

V usage is TRBV9 and J usage is TRBJ1-3; 7 positions match TRBD1. Germline V lookup: CDR1 SGDLS, CDR2 YYNGEE. CDR3 size: 17 residues. V gave up 3 bases and J gave up 0 bases; unmatched junction bases: 9. DNA of the CDR3: TGTGCCAGCAGCGCAGACAGGGCCGGAAGCTCTGGAAACACCATATATTTT. Residues: CASSADRAGSSGNTIYF.

The rearrangement uses TRBV14 and TRBJ2-1; 7 bases agree with TRBD2. Germline lookup yields CDR1 SGHDN and CDR2 FVKESK. Losses at the gene ends were 1 base for V and 10 bases for J; bases not matched to a gene: 4. The CDR3 extends over 13 amino acids. The CDR3 sequence: CASSQAGGSEQFF. The CDR3, as DNA: TGTGCCAGCAGCCAAGCGGGGGGATCGGAGCAGTTCTTC.

This chain uses TRBV9 with TRBJ2-2; D is possibly TRBD1 or TRBD2 (5 bases each). CDR3 size: 17 residues. With 0 bases removed from V and 6 bases from J, the gap between germline ends came to 18 bases. Germline V gene sequence: CDR1 SGDLS, CDR2 YYNGEE. The CDR3, as DNA: TGTGCCAGCAGCGTAGCCTGGCCGGGACGGCAGGCCGGGGAGCTGTTTTTT. Protein sequence: CASSVAWPGRQAGELFF.

Ten or more counts support this clone. This chain links TRBV28 with TRBJ1-5, with D perhaps matching TRBD1 (6 bases). V shed 3 bases and J shed 5 bases, with 14 bases lying between them. This CDR3 has 15 amino acids. In germline, CDR1 is MDHEN, CDR2 SYDVKM. The DNA of the CDR3 is TGTGCCAGCAGTTTCCCGGGGGGCTATTATCAGCCCCAGCATTTT. This encodes CASSFPGGYYQPQHF.